These T cell receptor beta chains were read from a single sample in a study of blood T cell repertoires in COVID-19. Sequencing was performed with immunoSEQ multiplex PCR; in TCRdb, only in-frame clones are kept and a portion is missing. The sample holds roughly 150,000 clones, approximately 82% seen once. The specimen sequenced was peripheral blood. The origin of the receptors is an elderly woman with active or convalescent COVID-19. CDR3s include the opening cysteine and the closing phenylalanine or tryptophan. The order of the fields is V gene, clone size, J gene, D gene, CDR3 protein, CDR3 DNA. The D gene is left open where the match is weak. Size tells how often a clone was seen (once, few, many) or the class of an expanded clone, and some rows leave it out.

V: TRBV14; size: .; J: TRBJ2-5; D: .; CDR3: CASSQLDTETQYF; DNA: TGTGCCAGCAGCCAACTTGACACAGAGACCCAGTACTTC
V: TRBV5-5; size: few; J: TRBJ1-5; D: .; CDR3: CASSTHANRDSNQPQHF; DNA: TGTGCCAGCAGCACGCACGCGAACCGAGATAGCAATCAGCCCCAGCATTTT
V: TRBV14; size: .; J: TRBJ2-3; D: .; CDR3: CASSQAQGRGTDTQYF; DNA: TGTGCCAGCAGCCAAGCGCAGGGCAGGGGCACAGATACGCAGTATTTT
V: TRBV18; size: .; J: TRBJ2-5; D: TRBD1; CDR3: CASSPNRGKETQYF; DNA: TGTGCCAGCTCACCTAACAGGGGAAAAGAGACCCAGTACTTC
V: TRBV2; size: .; J: TRBJ1-4; D: TRBD1; CDR3: CASRGDRGYEKLFF; DNA: TGTGCCAGCAGAGGGGACAGGGGATATGAAAAACTGTTTTTT
V: TRBV28; size: .; J: TRBJ1-1; D: .; CDR3: CASSLWRGGQVTEAFF; DNA: TGTGCCAGCAGTTTATGGCGCGGGGGGCAAGTCACTGAAGCTTTCTTT
V: TRBV7-8; size: .; J: TRBJ2-1; D: TRBD2; CDR3: CASSFIGLAETYNEQFF; DNA: TGTGCCAGCAGCTTTATTGGACTAGCGGAGACTTACAATGAGCAGTTCTTC
V: TRBV5-1; size: .; J: TRBJ1-6; D: .; CDR3: CASSLSYNSPLHF; DNA: TGCGCCAGCAGCCTCTCCTATAATTCACCCCTCCACTTT
V: TRBV2; size: .; J: TRBJ2-5; D: .; CDR3: CASRGDSQETQYF; DNA: TGTGCCAGCAGAGGTGACAGCCAAGAGACCCAGTACTTC
V: TRBV7-6; size: few; J: TRBJ2-1; D: TRBD2; CDR3: CASSPRLAGSSYNEQFF; DNA: TGTGCCAGCAGCCCGAGACTAGCGGGAAGCTCCTACAATGAGCAGTTCTTC
V: TRBV18; size: once; J: TRBJ1-1; D: TRBD1; CDR3: CASSVTGTENTEAFF; DNA: TGTGCCAGCTCCGTAACCGGGACAGAAAACACTGAAGCTTTCTTT
V: TRBV5-1; size: .; J: TRBJ2-3; D: TRBD2; CDR3: CASSPRSGRAADTQYF; DNA: TGCGCCAGCAGCCCGCGGAGCGGGAGGGCCGCAGATACGCAGTATTTT
V: TRBV28; size: .; J: TRBJ1-1; D: .; CDR3: CASSFAGVAFF; DNA: TGTGCCAGCAGTTTTGCGGGGGTGGCTTTCTTT
V: TRBV4-1; size: .; J: TRBJ2-7; D: .; CDR3: CASSPGRGRTYEQYF; DNA: TGCGCCAGCAGCCCCGGGAGAGGCAGGACCTACGAGCAGTACTTC
V: TRBV27; size: .; J: TRBJ2-7; D: .; CDR3: CASSPFRTPYEQYF; DNA: TGTGCCAGCAGTCCCTTTAGGACACCCTACGAGCAGTACTTC
V: TRBV5-4; size: .; J: TRBJ1-1; D: TRBD1; CDR3: CASSLGTGQEAFF; DNA: TGTGCCAGCAGCCTTGGGACAGGGCAAGAAGCTTTCTTT
V: TRBV7-3; size: .; J: TRBJ2-2; D: TRBD2; CDR3: CASSLTPLAGGRTGELFF; DNA: TGTGCCAGCAGCTTAACCCCACTAGCGGGAGGACGAACCGGGGAGCTGTTTTTT
V: TRBV24-1; size: few; J: TRBJ1-2; D: .; CDR3: CATSETDAGMNYGYTF; DNA: TGTGCCACCAGTGAGACCGATGCGGGAATGAACTATGGCTACACCTTC
V: TRBV7-6; size: .; J: TRBJ1-5; D: .; CDR3: CASSSGHGQPQHF; DNA: TGTGCCAGCAGTTCAGGGCACGGTCAGCCCCAGCATTTT
V: TRBV5-1; size: .; J: TRBJ2-7; D: TRBD2; CDR3: CASSFGTSVDEQYF; DNA: TGCGCCAGCAGCTTTGGGACTAGCGTCGACGAGCAGTACTTC
V: TRBV11-2; size: .; J: TRBJ2-3; D: TRBD2; CDR3: CASSLRLAGVGKTDTQYF; DNA: TGTGCCAGCAGCTTACGACTAGCGGGAGTAGGAAAAACAGATACGCAGTATTTT
V: TRBV7-8; size: .; J: TRBJ2-6; D: .; CDR3: CASSLGLSRLVSGANVLTF; DNA: TGTGCCAGCAGCTTAGGTTTAAGTCGACTCGTCTCTGGGGCCAACGTCCTGACTTTC
V: TRBV19; size: .; J: TRBJ2-1; D: TRBD2; CDR3: CASRSGLAGVNEQFF; DNA: TGTGCCAGTAGGTCGGGGCTAGCGGGAGTCAATGAGCAGTTCTTC
V: TRBV7-9; size: .; J: TRBJ2-1; D: TRBD2; CDR3: CASSLVVGTSINEQFF; DNA: TGTGCCAGCAGCTTAGTTGTAGGGACTAGCATCAATGAGCAGTTCTTC
V: TRBV9; size: .; J: TRBJ2-7; D: TRBD2; CDR3: CASSVAASGLAYEQYF; DNA: TGTGCCAGCAGCGTAGCGGCTAGCGGGTTAGCCTACGAGCAGTACTTC
V: TRBV9; size: .; J: TRBJ1-4; D: .; CDR3: CASSVGGGNEKLFF; DNA: TGTGCCAGCAGCGTAGGAGGGGGTAATGAAAAACTGTTTTTT
V: TRBV7-6; size: .; J: TRBJ2-1; D: .; CDR3: CASSTQGPQFF; DNA: TGTGCCAGCAGCACACAGGGCCCTCAGTTCTTC
V: TRBV7-9; size: .; J: TRBJ2-7; D: TRBD2; CDR3: CASSRPGLARYEQYF; DNA: TGTGCCAGCAGCCGCCCAGGACTAGCGCGCTACGAGCAGTACTTC
V: TRBV28; size: once; J: TRBJ1-2; D: TRBD1; CDR3: CASSSRQGALYGYTF; DNA: TGTGCCAGCAGTTCCCGACAGGGGGCACTCTATGGCTACACCTTC
V: TRBV19; size: .; J: TRBJ2-3; D: .; CDR3: CASSVGGPPADTQYF; DNA: TGTGCCAGTAGTGTCGGGGGGCCCCCGGCAGATACGCAGTATTTT
V: TRBV4-2; size: .; J: TRBJ2-7; D: TRBD2; CDR3: CASSLTLSGGSYEQYF; DNA: TGTGCCAGCAGCCTCACCCTAAGCGGGGGGTCCTACGAGCAGTACTTC
V: TRBV11-3; size: .; J: TRBJ2-3; D: .; CDR3: CASSETRTAGESTDTQYF; DNA: TGTGCCAGCAGCGAGACCAGGACAGCAGGGGAGTCCACAGATACGCAGTATTTT
V: TRBV28; size: .; J: TRBJ1-5; D: .; CDR3: CASSFSRDTSRQPQHF; DNA: TGTGCCAGCAGTTTCTCCCGGGACACCTCTCGTCAGCCCCAGCATTTT
V: TRBV19; size: .; J: TRBJ2-5; D: .; CDR3: CASSIQTGETQYF; DNA: TGTGCCAGTAGTATCCAGACTGGAGAGACCCAGTACTTC
V: TRBV5-1; size: .; J: TRBJ2-2; D: TRBD1; CDR3: CASSLHRGLNTGELFF; DNA: TGCGCCAGCAGCTTGCACAGGGGGCTGAACACCGGGGAGCTGTTTTTT
V: TRBV4-2; size: .; J: TRBJ1-6; D: TRBD1; CDR3: CASSQNTGGDSPLHF; DNA: TGTGCCAGCAGCCAAAATACAGGGGGCGACTCACCCCTCCACTTT
V: TRBV10-2; size: .; J: TRBJ1-1; D: TRBD1; CDR3: CASSIDRASEAFF; DNA: TGCGCCAGCAGTATAGACAGGGCCTCTGAAGCTTTCTTT
V: TRBV29-1; size: .; J: TRBJ1-1; D: .; CDR3: CSVVGSFMNTEAFF; DNA: TGCAGCGTTGTGGGCAGCTTCATGAACACTGAAGCTTTCTTT
V: TRBV24-1; size: few; J: TRBJ1-4; D: .; CDR3: CATSDPQGPNEKLFF; DNA: TGTGCCACCAGTGATCCACAGGGACCCAATGAAAAACTGTTTTTT
V: TRBV10-1; size: .; J: TRBJ1-4; D: TRBD1; CDR3: CASTRTGTPNEKLFF; DNA: TGCGCCAGCACCCGGACAGGGACGCCTAATGAAAAACTGTTTTTT
V: TRBV7-2; size: .; J: TRBJ1-4; D: TRBD1; CDR3: CASSLQTGINEKLFF; DNA: TGTGCCAGCAGCCTCCAGACAGGGATTAATGAAAAACTGTTTTTT
V: TRBV19; size: .; J: TRBJ1-1; D: TRBD1; CDR3: CASSIGGTGNTEAFF; DNA: TGTGCCAGTAGTATAGGCGGGACAGGGAACACTGAAGCTTTCTTT
V: TRBV27; size: many; J: TRBJ2-7; D: .; CDR3: CASSADGGYEQYF; DNA: TGTGCCAGCAGTGCGGACGGAGGCTACGAGCAGTACTTC
V: TRBV4-1; size: once; J: TRBJ1-2; D: TRBD1; CDR3: CASSRGTGFVGYTF; DNA: TGCGCCAGCAGCCGAGGGACAGGGTTCGTTGGCTACACCTTC
V: TRBV24-1; size: .; J: TRBJ1-1; D: .; CDR3: CATPGVPFF; DNA: TGTGCCACCCCGGGGGTACCTTTCTTT
V: TRBV7-3; size: .; J: TRBJ1-6; D: .; CDR3: CASSLLPVAYNSPLHF; DNA: TGTGCCAGCAGCTTACTCCCCGTAGCTTATAATTCACCCCTCCACTTT
V: TRBV5-1; size: .; J: TRBJ2-1; D: TRBD1; CDR3: CASMRGQEDYNEQFF; DNA: TGCGCCAGCATGAGGGGACAGGAGGACTACAATGAGCAGTTCTTC
V: TRBV5-1; size: once; J: TRBJ1-1; D: .; CDR3: CASSRGGGMNTEAFF; DNA: TGCGCCAGCAGCCGCGGTGGAGGTATGAACACTGAAGCTTTCTTT
V: TRBV10-1; size: few; J: TRBJ1-1; D: .; CDR3: CASTPRSGGTEAFF; DNA: TGCGCCAGCACCCCCAGATCTGGGGGGACTGAAGCTTTCTTT
V: TRBV10-2; size: .; J: TRBJ2-1; D: TRBD2; CDR3: CASSGASGVHNEQFF; DNA: TGCGCCAGCAGTGGGGCTAGCGGGGTCCACAATGAGCAGTTCTTC
V: TRBV4-1; size: .; J: TRBJ1-4; D: .; CDR3: CASSQDPTVKTNEKLFF; DNA: TGCGCCAGCAGCCAAGATCCGACAGTAAAAACTAATGAAAAACTGTTTTTT
V: TRBV5-6; size: .; J: TRBJ2-7; D: TRBD1; CDR3: CASSPRAGGGLLYEQYF; DNA: TGTGCCAGCAGCCCTCGGGCAGGGGGCGGACTCCTGTACGAGCAGTACTTC
V: TRBV28; size: .; J: TRBJ1-2; D: .; CDR3: CASSLGGYGYTF; DNA: TGTGCCAGCAGTCTGGGGGGGTACGGCTACACCTTC
V: TRBV19; size: .; J: TRBJ2-2; D: TRBD1; CDR3: CASTDRAGELFF; DNA: TGTGCCAGTACTGACAGGGCCGGGGAGCTGTTTTTT
V: TRBV2; size: .; J: TRBJ1-6; D: TRBD1; CDR3: CASADRGIGPRAFSPLHF; DNA: TGTGCCAGCGCGGACAGGGGCATAGGGCCCCGGGCGTTTTCACCCCTCCACTTT